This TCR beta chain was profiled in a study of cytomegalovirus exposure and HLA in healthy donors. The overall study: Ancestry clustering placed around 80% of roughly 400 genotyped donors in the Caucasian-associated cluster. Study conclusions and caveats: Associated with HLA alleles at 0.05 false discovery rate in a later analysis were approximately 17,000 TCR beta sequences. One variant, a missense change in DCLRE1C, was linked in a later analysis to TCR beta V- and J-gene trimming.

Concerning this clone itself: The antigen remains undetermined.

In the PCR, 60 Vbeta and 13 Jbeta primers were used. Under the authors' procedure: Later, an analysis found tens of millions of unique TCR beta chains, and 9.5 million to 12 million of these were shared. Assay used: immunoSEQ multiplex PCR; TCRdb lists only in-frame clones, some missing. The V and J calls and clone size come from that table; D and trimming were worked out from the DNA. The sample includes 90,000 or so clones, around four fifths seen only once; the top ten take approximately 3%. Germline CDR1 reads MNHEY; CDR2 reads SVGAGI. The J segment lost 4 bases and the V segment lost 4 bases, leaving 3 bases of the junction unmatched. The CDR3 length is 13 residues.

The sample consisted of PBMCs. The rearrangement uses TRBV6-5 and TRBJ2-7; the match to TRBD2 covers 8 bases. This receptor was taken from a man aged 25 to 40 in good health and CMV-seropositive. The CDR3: CASSLAGNYEQYF. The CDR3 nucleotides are TGTGCCAGCAGTTTAGCGGGAAATTACGAGCAGTACTTC.